This paragraph reports one T cell receptor beta chain. Antigen specificity is unknown. This entry belongs to a study of cytomegalovirus exposure and HLA in healthy donors. Whole-study context: Assignment to the Caucasian-associated ancestry cluster applied to approximately 80% of the approximately 390 genotyped donors.

Germline V CDR1 and CDR2: MNHEY, SVGAGI. The CDR3 runs to 15 residues. Trimming cost V 4 bases and J 10 bases; bases outside gene matches: 13. Regarding donors, all were healthy bone marrow donors. General study results and limits: A later analysis found most CMV-associated TCR beta chains apparently HLA-restricted.

It was with 60 Vbeta and 13 Jbeta primers that the PCR ran. Data came from immunoSEQ multiplex PCR; TCRdb stores just in-frame clones and leaves some out. The top ten hold roughly 3% of the sample, which has about 130,000 clones, about 69% seen once. The sequenced material came from PBMCs. The TCR was taken from a man younger than 45 in good health and CMV-seronegative. The chain carries TRBV6-5 and TRBJ2-1; 7 positions agree with TRBD2. Written as DNA, the CDR3 is TGTGCCAGCAGTTGGTCCGGGACTACGACCGGCGAGCAGTTCTTC. Protein: CASSWSGTTTGEQFF.